A single sample gave rise to the 8 T cell receptor beta chains below, sequenced in a study of T cells in Graves' hyperthyroidism and ophthalmopathy. Amplified TCR beta CDR3 regions derived from RNA transcripts. First-round RT-PCR with HTBI primers amplified the TCR CDR3 region. MiXCR, run by TCRdb on the multiplex PCR reads, gives a single entry per CDR3 protein. The repertoire holds a few hundred thousand distinct CDR3 sequences, with around 43% as singletons. The sample was peripheral blood or thyroid tissue (not recorded which). Receptor source: an adult woman with Graves' disease, either hyperthyroidism or ophthalmopathy (not recorded which).

This chain connects TRBV7-8 to TRBJ2-7; no definite D call. Germline loops: CDR1 SGHVS, CDR2 FQNEAQ. CDR3 length: 14 residues. Trimming removed 5 bases from V and 2 bases from J, with 13 bases in between. CDR3: CASSPETLTYEQYF. DNA of the CDR3: TGTGCCAGCAGCCCAGAGACGCTAACCTACGAGCAGTACTTC.

Regarding this clonotype: The missing conserved phenylalanine or tryptophan at the end of this CDR3 makes a read error likely. Because the CDR3's place on the DNA is in doubt, the DNA is left out and the CDR3 is given as listed by TCRdb. The genes are TRBV5-6 and TRBJ1-3. The CDR3 is 8 residues long, counting both termini. CDR1 and CDR2 from the germline V gene are SGHDT and YYEEEE. The CDR3 sequence: CASSDGLA.

Remarks on this clonotype: A much bigger clone sits one base away, suggesting this may be a read error. The chain links TRBV6-5 to TRBJ1-5; 10 bases are a match to TRBD1. Germline assignment: CDR1 MNHEY and CDR2 SVGAGI. Trimming cost V 5 bases and J 6 bases; bases outside gene matches: 10. The CDR3 is 16 amino acids. Here the CDR3 reads CASSPRTGGLSQPQHF. CDR3 DNA sequence: TGTGCCAGCAGTCCCCGGACAGGGGGTTTAAGTCAGCCCCAGCATTTT.

A single count supports this clonotype. This chain joins TRBV7-9 and TRBJ1-4, with TRBD1 matching 8 bases. Germline V gene lookup returns CDR1 SEHNR and CDR2 FQNEAQ (reference sequence). Trimming removed 2 bases from V and 8 bases from J; junction bases left unmatched: 10. This CDR3 contains 16 residues. The CDR3 DNA is TGTGCCAGCAGCTTAATCCAGGGCAGGGGGCTCGAAAAACTGTTTTTT. It yields the protein CASSLIQGRGLEKLFF.

This clonotype has a count of ten or more. This chain uses TRBV7-2 with TRBJ1-1; D is possibly TRBD1 (6 bases). Germline CDR1 and CDR2: SGHTA and FQGNSA. The CDR3 consists of 15 residues. Deletions cut 5 bases from V and 3 bases from J, with 16 bases between. The CDR3 DNA sequence: TGTGCCAGCAGCGTAATAACAGGGTCGGACACTGAAGCTTTCTTT. Translating gives CASSVITGSDTEAFF. Full variable domain (outside the CDR3, taken from reference TRBV7-2 and TRBJ1-1): GAGVSQSPSNKVTEKGKDVELRCDPISGHTALYWYRQSLGQGLEFLIYFQGNSAPDKSGLPSDRFSAERTGGSVSTLTIQRTQQEDSAVYLCASSVITGSDTEAFFGQGTRLTVV.

This clonotype was detected once. V and J are TRBV12-3 or TRBV12-4 and TRBJ2-7; D remains unclear. This CDR3 comprises 15 residues. Trimming shortened V by 5 bases and J by 2 bases, and 16 bases separated the two germline ends. This CDR3 is CASSPIARYPYEQYF. DNA of the CDR3: TGTGCCAGCAGTCCAATAGCAAGATACCCCTACGAGCAGTACTTC.

This clonotype was observed many times. This chain connects TRBV20-1 to TRBJ2-7, with D perhaps given as TRBD1 or TRBD2 (5 bases each). This CDR3 comprises 16 residues. The germline V and J ends were trimmed by 5 bases and 1 base, with 21 bases remaining between them. Germline V gene sequence: CDR1 DFQATT, CDR2 SNEGSKA (reference sequence). The CDR3 reads CSAQILGDDRSYEQYF. The CDR3 nucleotides read TGCAGTGCTCAAATTCTAGGGGACGACAGATCCTACGAGCAGTACTTC.

This clonotype appeared a single time. V usage is TRBV2 and J usage is TRBJ2-2; 10 bases are a match to TRBD2. After removal of 6 bases from V and 5 bases from J, the junction contained 9 bases not matched to a gene. This CDR3 comprises 16 residues. Germline V gene data show CDR1 as SNHLY and CDR2 as FYNNEI. The CDR3 protein is CASRPSGGGLTGELFF. In DNA form, the CDR3 reads TGTGCCAGCAGGCCGAGCGGGGGGGGGCTTACCGGGGAGCTGTTTTTT.